This paragraph reports one T cell receptor beta chain. The antigen remains undetermined. The data belong to a study of cytomegalovirus exposure and HLA in healthy donors. Looking at the study overall: The 95 to 150 validation repertoires and the approximately 640 first-cohort repertoires shared a platform, a later analysis reported.

Clones were sequenced by immunoSEQ multiplex PCR, and TCRdb holds only the in-frame ones, with some missing. The sample contains about 120,000 clones, roughly 88% of which appear only once. General observations from the study: Researchers reported that three CMV-associated chains were confirmed in vitro as CMV antigen-specific. Reportedly, cytomegalovirus status was diagnosed with high sensitivity and specificity. The authors listed approximately 150 TCR beta chains as cytomegalovirus-associated.

Trimming cost V 7 bases and J 0 bases, with 12 bases left between them. CDR3 size: 13 residues. The germline CDR1 and CDR2 sequences are SQVTM and ANQGSEA. The receptor comes from a young man in good health and CMV-seronegative. The rearrangement links TRBV29-1 to TRBJ1-1; D uncertain. Sequenced input: PBMCs. CDR3 DNA: TGCAGCGGAGCCTTAGCAATGAACACTGAAGCTTTCTTT. This codes for CSGALAMNTEAFF.